One and the same sample provided the 5 T cell receptor beta chains below, sequenced in a study of blood T cell repertoires in COVID-19. Measured with immunoSEQ multiplex PCR; TCRdb has only the in-frame clones, and not every one. Of about 300,000 clones in the sample, approximately 84% were seen once. Specimen: peripheral blood. These receptors all stem from a human donor with COVID-19, enrolled during active disease. The donor label of this sample is uncertain.

The rearrangement joins TRBV6-5 to TRBJ1-1; D may be TRBD1 (5 bases). The germline gives CDR1 MNHEY, CDR2 SVGAGI. There are 14 residues in the CDR3. V was shortened by 7 bases and J by 4 bases, with 16 bases between the two germline ends. Written as DNA, the CDR3 is TGTGCCAGCACCCAGCGGGCAGGGATCACTGAAGCTTTCTTT. This sequence encodes CASTQRAGITEAFF.

This clone was counted only a few times. The gene calls are TRBV28 and TRBJ2-7, with D perhaps matching TRBD2 (7 bases). Germline V gene lookup returns CDR1 MDHEN and CDR2 SYDVKM. The CDR3 runs to 11 residues. V was shortened by 3 bases and J by 9 bases, with 9 bases between the two germline ends. The chain's CDR3 is CASSFRGGQYF. The DNA for the CDR3 is TGTGCCAGCAGTTTTAGGGGGGGGCAGTACTTC.

CDR3 coding DNA: TGTGCCAGCGGGACTGCCGGAGAGACCCAGTACTTC. It translates to CASGTAGETQYF. This chain joins TRBV28 and TRBJ2-5; D possibly corresponds to TRBD2 (6 bases). Germline V gene sequence: CDR1 MDHEN, CDR2 SYDVKM. This CDR3 contains 12 residues. V gave up 8 bases and J gave up 4 bases, with 11 bases separating them.

The rearrangement uses TRBV9 and TRBJ1-1, with a possible D match to TRBD1 (5 bases). The V gene's germline CDR1 is SGDLS and CDR2 YYNGEE. The V gene lost 4 bases and the J gene lost 0 bases, with 13 bases spanning the gap. The CDR3 consists of 15 residues. CDR3 amino acids: CASSFLTEMNTEAFF. CDR3 DNA sequence: TGTGCCAGCAGCTTCCTGACAGAAATGAACACTGAAGCTTTCTTT. The whole variable domain, remainder taken from reference TRBV9 and TRBJ1-1, is DSGVTQTPKHLITATGQRVTLRCSPRSGDLSVYWYQQSLDQGLQFLIQYYNGEERAKGNILERFSAQQFPDLHSELNLSSLELGDSALYFCASSFLTEMNTEAFFGQGTRLTVV.

Regarding this clone: Other DNA sequences in this sample translate to the same CDR3. V usage is TRBV11-3 and J usage is TRBJ2-2, with D unresolved. V gave up 4 bases and J gave up 4 bases, with 4 bases separating them. This CDR3 has 12 residues. Germline assignment: CDR1 SGHNT and CDR2 YENEEA. DNA of the CDR3: TGTGCCAGCAGCTCTCCCACCGGGGAGCTGTTTTTT. It encodes CASSSPTGELFF.